One and the same sample provided the 10 T cell receptor beta chains below, sequenced in a study of human T cells and chemical hapten exposure. MiXCR was run by TCRdb on the RACE reads, yielding one entry per CDR3 protein. Of about 120,000 distinct CDR3 sequences in the sample, roughly 15% were seen once. Specified time point: patch test 1, 2 weeks after DPC sensitization. Treatment: therapeutic diphenylcyclopropenone sensitization with weekly scalp DPC. This sample comprised whole blood, obtained in connection with sensitization to the hapten diphenylcyclopropenone (DPC). Receptors originate from a man aged 18-30 years with alopecia areata. Some clones in this sample may be carry-over from other donors' samples.

The V gene is TRBV27, the J gene TRBJ1-1; 8 bases fit TRBD1. With V trimmed by 6 bases and J by 11 bases, 8 bases remained unmatched. This CDR3 is built from 12 residues. Germline V lookup: CDR1 MNHEY, CDR2 SMNVEV (reference sequence). The CDR3 is CASRDRAASAFF. CDR3 bases: TGTGCCAGCAGGGACAGGGCTGCGTCGGCTTTCTTT.

This clonotype showed up many times. The chain uses TRBV27 and TRBJ1-1; 8 nucleotides line up with TRBD1. J was trimmed by 0 bases and V by 5 bases; bases with no gene match: 5. This CDR3 comprises 15 residues. In germline, CDR1 is MNHEY, CDR2 SMNVEV (reference sequence). As DNA, the CDR3 is TGTGCCAGCAGTGAATGGACAGGGATGAACACTGAAGCTTTCTTT. Translated, it gives CASSEWTGMNTEAFF.

This clonotype appeared a few times. The V call is TRBV5-6, the J call TRBJ2-7; a possible D gene is TRBD2 (5 bases). This CDR3 has 16 amino acids. CDR1 SGHDT and CDR2 YYEEEE come from the germline V gene. V dropped 4 bases and J dropped 0 bases, with 17 bases sitting between them. The CDR3 DNA sequence: TGTGCCAGCAGCGCCGTTGGGAGAGCCATCTCCTACGAGCAGTACTTC. This sequence encodes CASSAVGRAISYEQYF.

This clonotype has a count of ten or more. The J gene is TRBJ2-3, the V gene TRBV11-2; maybe TRBD2 (5 bases). There are 12 residues in the CDR3. The V and J ends lost 0 bases and 8 bases respectively, with 6 bases between them. Germline V gene lookup returns CDR1 SGHAT and CDR2 FQNNGV. The CDR3 DNA sequence: TGTGCCAGCAGCTTAGATCGGGGTACGCAGTATTTT. This sequence encodes CASSLDRGTQYF.

The rearrangement joins TRBV5-1 to TRBJ1-2; 9 nucleotides align to TRBD1. CDR3 length: 17 residues. Per the germline V gene, CDR1 is SGHRS and CDR2 is YFSETQ. V was clipped by 3 bases and J by 6 bases; unmatched bases: 15. The chain's CDR3 is CASSSVQPGTGRHGYTF. DNA for the CDR3: TGCGCCAGCAGCTCTGTCCAACCCGGGACAGGGAGACATGGCTACACCTTC.

Many counts were recorded for this clonotype. V is TRBV3-1 and J is TRBJ2-6; possibly TRBD1 for D (6 bases). With 3 bases removed from V and 0 bases from J, the gap between germline ends came to 12 bases. Germline CDR1 is LGHDT and CDR2 is YNNKEL (reference sequence). The CDR3 loop spans 17 amino acids. The CDR3 nucleotides read TGTGCCAGCAGCCATGAACAGGGACGCTCTGGGGCCAACGTCCTGACTTTC. Amino acid sequence: CASSHEQGRSGANVLTF.

J is TRBJ2-3 and V is TRBV9, with D unresolved. V lost 0 bases and J 2 bases, leaving 10 bases between the germline ends. Looked up from germline, CDR1 is SGDLS and CDR2 is YYNGEE. This CDR3 spans 15 amino acids. CDR3 DNA sequence: TGTGCCAGCAGCGTAGGGATGGCCCCCACAGATACGCAGTATTTT. Encoded protein: CASSVGMAPTDTQYF.

This clonotype has only a few counts. This chain connects TRBV9 to TRBJ1-1; TRBD1 might be the D (6 bases). The CDR3 runs to 13 residues. Trimming stripped 0 bases from V and 8 bases from J, with 11 bases between. CDR1 SGDLS and CDR2 YYNGEE come from the germline V gene. For the CDR3, the DNA is TGTGCCAGCAGCGTAGTTCCGGGGGGCGAAGCTTTCTTT. Protein: CASSVVPGGEAFF.

This clonotype has just a few counts. The genes are TRBV29-1 and TRBJ2-5; a possible D gene is TRBD2 (6 bases). This CDR3 spans 15 amino acids. Trimming stripped 0 bases from V and 3 bases from J, with 14 bases between. Germline lookup yields CDR1 SQVTM and CDR2 ANQGSEA. The chain's CDR3 is CSVEDRVTGEETQYF. CDR3 nucleotide sequence: TGCAGCGTTGAAGATCGGGTGACGGGGGAAGAGACCCAGTACTTC.

The gene calls are TRBV5-1 and TRBJ2-7; D possibly corresponds to TRBD1 (6 bases). The CDR3 is 17 residues long. Trimming took 3 bases from V and 2 from J, leaving 21 bases between them. Germline CDR1 SGHRS, CDR2 YFSETQ. CDR3 in amino acids: CASSSGQLPLRPYEQYF. CDR3 DNA sequence: TGCGCCAGCAGCTCCGGACAGCTTCCTTTACGGCCCTACGAGCAGTACTTC.